This T cell receptor beta chain was captured in a study of low-dose radiotherapy and immunotherapy resistance in tumors. Study information: Cohort 1 got 0.5 Gy per fraction every 2 weeks, 6.5 Gy in total.

CDR1 SSHAT and CDR2 FNYEAQ come from the germline V gene (reference sequence). This CDR3 region has 16 residues. Primers used for first-strand cDNA, a TRAV- and TRBV-specific set, covered both alpha and beta chains. The TCRs were subjected to amplification over about 20 PCR cycles employing a constant-region primer in conjunction with a V-primer adapter. The mRNA which had been isolated was amplified by in vitro transcription. TCRdb re-derived calls from the reads in MiXCR, one entry per CDR3 protein. The sample consists of 75,000 to 95,000 distinct CDR3 sequences, approximately 19% of them appearing once. Regarding time point: before trial treatment. The treatment that donors received included nivolumab, ipilimumab, aspirin, low-dose cyclophosphamide and low-dose radiotherapy. This clonotype was observed many times. Sequence at one end of the junction differs from germline and may be a read error.

This sequence originates from a male donor with prostate cancer. Sequenced here: PBMCs, sampled before treatment. The chain couples TRBV7-7 to TRBJ2-5; possibly TRBD1 or TRBD2 for D (6 bases each). The CDR3 bases are TGTGCTAGCAGTGACGTGGGGGGCCCGAGAGGGGAGACCCAGTACTTC. Protein: CASSDVGGPRGETQYF.